This T cell receptor beta chain is drawn from a study of CD8 T cells in ankylosing spondylitis. Construction of TCR beta libraries was performed using quantitative 5'-RACE with molecular barcodes. MiXCR, run by TCRdb on the 5' RACE reads, gives a single entry per CDR3 protein. This sample carries 270,000 or so distinct CDR3 sequences, about 18% of them seen once, and the ten largest clones take around 30%. This CDR3 has 14 amino acids. The V end lost 4 bases, the J end lost 0 bases, and 13 bases lay between the germline ends. The germline CDR1 and CDR2 sequences are SQVTM and ANQGSEA. The chain couples TRBV29-1 to TRBJ2-7; D gene uncertain. The sequenced sample consisted of blood, either unsorted or a sorted T cell fraction (not recorded which). The receptor's source is a male donor with ankylosing spondylitis or in good health (not recorded which). The DNA of the CDR3 is TGCAGCGTTGTAGGCCCCAGGAGCTCCTACGAGCAGTACTTC. Protein: CSVVGPRSSYEQYF.